The entry that follows covers one T cell receptor beta chain sequence. The clone's antigen remains unknown. Qualities for individual bases were not recorded, and no much larger clone is one base off. Other DNA variants within this sample encode the same CDR3. The source of the sample is a study of blood T cell repertoires in COVID-19 (dated by TCRdb to 2018 to 2020). Context from the whole study: Samples from collaborators originated in the United States, Italy and Spain and spanned both the acute and convalescent phases of COVID-19. The material from the prospective study consisted of cDNA or gDNA derived from T cells, B-cell-depleted T cells, or PBMCs. The dataset comprised deeply sampled blood TCRbeta repertoires from subjects exposed to, actively infected with, or recovered from COVID-19. The repertoires were made available in a free public database intended to serve as a resource for research on the immune response to SARS-CoV-2. Samples came from the ongoing ImmuneRACE study (first 160 participants) plus 1,254 subjects from 6 global collaborators. A de-identified subject ID, COVID-19 status, age in years and sex were almost always included in the sample metadata. Where available, HLA class I and class II types were taken from metadata supplied by the sample provider and were not determined by assay-based typing.

The collaborating institutions used their own protocols to collect whole blood in K2EDTA tubes. For TCRbeta analysis, collaborators shipped samples as frozen whole blood, isolated PBMCs, or DNA extracted from either of those sample types. Results the study describes overall, beyond this receptor: The quantity of clinical and demographic metadata differed by source and by participant and was supplied without curation.

TCRbeta CDR3 regions were amplified from genomic DNA by means of the immunoSEQ Assay, a bias-controlled multiplex PCR. Processing in the source paper ran as follows. Nucleated cell counts per sample were estimated from amplification of reference gene primers within the assay. To quantify the absolute abundance of each unique TCRbeta CDR3 rearrangement, sequence reads were collapsed and filtered. For each sample, productive Simpson clonality was calculated by taking the square root of Simpson's diversity index across productive rearrangements. TCRdb obtained this table from immuneACCESS and retained in-frame rearrangements with V and J assigned. These tables miss some clones; where compared with another copy, unresolved V genes account for less than half of the shortfall, and the remainder is unexplained. Clone size and the V and J calls come from that table; the DNA yielded D and trimming. The sample table shows 84,000 or so clones, and more than 80% are seen once. The biggest ten clones account for approximately 13% of the sample.

From the cysteine up to the phenylalanine, the CDR3 has a length of 16 residues. Only the CDR3 portion is preserved as DNA: 48 bases, with reading frame beginning at the first base. Based on the germline V gene, the CDR1 and CDR2 sequences are SGHTA and FQGNSA. V loses 2 bases at its end and J loses 5 bases; junction bases beyond the gene matches: 10. The TCR comes from a human donor in a cohort sampled during active COVID-19. The sample consisted of peripheral blood. The chain couples TRBV7-2 to TRBJ2-5, and 8 bases in between align with TRBD2. The nucleotide sequence reads TGTGCCAGCAGCTTAATGGGCGGCGGGGGGAGGGAGACCCAGTACTTC. Its protein is CASSLMGGGGRETQYF.